The T cell receptor (beta chain) described here comes from a study of cytomegalovirus exposure and HLA in healthy donors. V was trimmed by 4 bases and J by 9 bases, leaving 13 bases between them. This CDR3 has 13 amino acids. Per germline, CDR1 MGHRA and CDR2 YSYEKL. A multiplex PCR was run with 60 Vbeta primers and 13 Jbeta primers. Sequenced by immunoSEQ multiplex PCR; TCRdb stores in-frame clones only, minus some. Altogether over 95,000 clones are present, approximately 80% being singletons, with the ten largest covering 9.5% to 12%. The material sequenced was PBMCs. This rearrangement joins TRBV4-1 to TRBJ2-4; D is uncertain. This clonotype was sampled from a middle-aged man in good health and CMV-seropositive. CDR3 region: CASSPTANSIQYF. CDR3 DNA: TGCGCCAGCAGCCCTACAGCTAACAGCATTCAGTACTTC.